This T cell receptor (beta chain) appears in the sequencing data of a study of shared clonotypes between healthy human individuals. Overall study findings and caveats: Lower generation probabilities were found for non-shared clonotypes than for those shared by all four donors.

A word on this clone: The antigen is not known.

Among the donors, all were Caucasian adults who lived in Nashville, Tennessee. V was shortened by 2 bases and J by 9 bases, with 14 bases between the two germline ends. CDR3 length: 14 residues. Germline CDR1 reads MRHNA; CDR2 reads SNTAGT. Profiling relied on immunoSEQ multiplex PCR, and the TCRdb table lists in-frame clones only, not all of them. Altogether approximately 2.4 million clones are present, approximately 94% being singletons, with the ten largest covering approximately 0.13%. The chain carries TRBV6-4 and TRBJ2-1, with D tentatively TRBD1 or TRBD2 (6 bases each). This sequence was found in a man aged 18 to 30 in good health. The sample was naive CD4+ T cells sorted from blood. Subset here: CD45RA+ positively selected. The CDR3 DNA sequence: TGTGCCAGCAGTGACGCGGCAGGGGAGGCTGAGCAGTTCTTC. Translation gives CASSDAAGEAEQFF.